Below, 32 T cell receptor beta chains from the same sample are listed, as sequenced in a study of T-cell reconstitution after alpha-beta-depleted transplantation in children. Unique molecular identifiers featured in how the TCRbeta library was prepared. TCRdb re-called the PCR reads with MiXCR, one entry per CDR3 protein. This sample yields nearly 250,000 distinct CDR3 sequences, of which approximately 8% are seen a single time; nearly 6.5% belongs to the top ten. Source: PBMCs, mostly from graft donor cells, taken 180 days after TCRalphabeta/CD19-depleted stem cell transplant. These receptors were taken from a male patient aged 10 to 17 who had a stem cell transplant for acute lymphoblastic leukemia, so the T cells may come from the graft donor.

This clonotype was detected many times. The V and J genes are TRBV5-1 and TRBJ2-7; possibly TRBD1 or TRBD2 for D (5 bases each). The CDR3 has 15 amino acids. With 0 bases removed from V and 6 bases from J, the gap between germline ends came to 16 bases. Germline V gives CDR1 SGHRS, CDR2 YFSETQ. The DNA of the CDR3 is TGCGCCAGCAGCTTGGGGCTCGGGACCTCGGCCGAGCAGTACTTC. Encoded protein: CASSLGLGTSAEQYF.

This clonotype showed up many times. V usage is TRBV7-9 and J usage is TRBJ1-1, with D possibly matching TRBD1 (6 bases). The CDR3 consists of 17 residues. The V and J ends lost 3 bases and 3 bases respectively, with 20 bases between them. Germline V gives CDR1 SEHNR, CDR2 FQNEAQ (reference sequence). The CDR3: CASSLERYRATDTEAFF. The CDR3 coding sequence is TGTGCCAGCAGCTTGGAAAGGTACAGGGCGACGGACACTGAAGCTTTCTTT.

This clonotype came up many times. The chain carries TRBV9 and TRBJ2-3; TRBD2 matches at 9 bases. CDR3 length: 14 residues. Germline assignment: CDR1 SGDLS and CDR2 YYNGEE. Unmatched junction bases numbered 5, after V lost 2 bases and J lost 7 bases. CDR3 nucleotides: TGTGCCAGCAGCGTTAGCGGGAGCGGAAATACGCAGTATTTT. Protein product: CASSVSGSGNTQYF. Variable domain in full (rest from reference TRBV9 and TRBJ2-3): DSGVTQTPKHLITATGQRVTLRCSPRSGDLSVYWYQQSLDQGLQFLIQYYNGEERAKGNILERFSAQQFPDLHSELNLSSLELGDSALYFCASSVSGSGNTQYFGPGTRLTVL.

This clonotype was detected ten times or more. The chain recombines TRBV29-1 with TRBJ2-1, with 8 positions matching TRBD2. The length of the CDR3 is 15 residues. Germline CDR1 reads SQVTM; CDR2 reads ANQGSEA. The junction had 7 bases not matched to a gene; V was cut back by 0 bases and J by 6 bases. The CDR3 nucleotides are TGCAGCGTTGAAGATATTAGCGGGATAACCAATGAGCAGTTCTTC. Amino acid sequence: CSVEDISGITNEQFF.

The table lists this clonotype with many counts. This chain connects TRBV4-2 to TRBJ2-2; D is possibly TRBD2 (7 bases). The germline V gene encodes CDR1 LGHNA and CDR2 YNFKEQ. The CDR3 runs to 16 residues. Trimming stripped 1 base from V and 4 bases from J, with 13 bases between. DNA of the CDR3: TGTGCCAGCAGCCAAGGCGAGGGAGGGGGCACCGGGGAGCTGTTTTTT. It encodes CASSQGEGGGTGELFF.

In this sample, this clonotype turned up many times. This chain uses TRBV20-1 with TRBJ2-2, with no clear D. The CDR3 has 13 residues. The germline V and J ends were trimmed by 6 bases and 6 bases, with 14 bases remaining between them. Germline V gives CDR1 DFQATT, CDR2 SNEGSKA (reference sequence). The CDR3 nucleotides read TGCAGTGCCGAAGGAGCACATTCCGGGGAGCTGTTTTTT. This sequence encodes CSAEGAHSGELFF.

This clonotype occurred many times. The gene calls are TRBV6-5 and TRBJ2-3, with D possibly matching TRBD1 (6 bases). Trimming shortened V by 2 bases and J by 2 bases, and 14 bases separated the two germline ends. Germline V gives CDR1 MNHEY, CDR2 SVGAGI. The CDR3 spans 16 residues. CDR3 DNA sequence: TGTGCCAGCAGTTACACCCACAGGGAATACACAGATACGCAGTATTTT. It translates to CASSYTHREYTDTQYF.

This clonotype was detected many times. The chain recombines TRBV5-1 with TRBJ2-1; possible D gene TRBD2, 5 bases. Germline loops: CDR1 SGHRS, CDR2 YFSETQ. The V end was cut by 1 base, the J end by 0 bases, with 23 bases between. The CDR3 loop spans 20 amino acids. The CDR3 is CASSLWLAGLPGSSYNEQFF. In DNA form, the CDR3 reads TGCGCCAGCAGCTTGTGGCTAGCCGGCCTCCCTGGGAGCTCCTACAATGAGCAGTTCTTC.

This clonotype was seen at least ten times. The chain carries TRBV19 and TRBJ1-1; 7 positions agree with TRBD1. Looked up from germline, CDR1 is LNHDA and CDR2 is SQIVND (reference sequence). J gave up 5 bases and V 8 bases, and 11 bases lay outside the gene matches. The CDR3 has 14 residues. DNA for the CDR3: TGTGCCAGTCACCAGGAGGGGGCCAGGACTGAAGCTTTCTTT. Protein: CASHQEGARTEAFF.

This clonotype has a count of ten or more. The chain carries TRBV28 and TRBJ1-5; D is perhaps TRBD1 (5 bases). Germline lookup yields CDR1 MDHEN and CDR2 SYDVKM. V was trimmed by 7 bases and J by 4 bases, leaving 14 bases between them. This CDR3 has 14 amino acids. The CDR3 sequence is CASTMGLRNQPQHF. The CDR3 nucleotides read TGTGCCAGCACCATGGGACTCCGAAATCAGCCCCAGCATTTT.

This clonotype came up many times. The chain employs TRBV4-3 and TRBJ2-3, with D possibly matching TRBD1 (6 bases). The CDR3 is 18 residues long. V lost 0 bases and J lost 0, with 16 bases in between. Germline assignment: CDR1 LGHNA and CDR2 YSLEER. The CDR3 reads CASSQDAERDISTDTQYF. Here the CDR3 DNA reads TGCGCCAGCAGCCAAGACGCCGAACGGGACATTAGCACAGATACGCAGTATTTT.

This clonotype was observed at least ten times. This chain connects TRBV6-5 to TRBJ1-4; no firm D call. The V gene lost 0 bases and the J gene lost 0 bases, with 5 bases spanning the gap. Germline V lookup: CDR1 MNHEY, CDR2 SVGAGI. This CDR3 is built from 15 residues. CDR3 nucleotide sequence: TGTGCCAGCAGTTACTCGGGGACAACTAATGAAAAACTGTTTTTT. Amino acids: CASSYSGTTNEKLFF.

This clonotype was picked up many times. The V call is TRBV20-1, the J call TRBJ1-6, with D possibly being TRBD1 (5 bases). CDR3 length: 14 residues. Germline-derived CDR1 and CDR2 are DFQATT and SNEGSKA (reference sequence). V gave up 6 bases and J gave up 7 bases, with 16 bases separating them. Here the CDR3 DNA reads TGCAGTGCGAGGACCGGGACGGGGAATTCACCCCTCCACTTT. It yields the protein CSARTGTGNSPLHF.

Only a few counts were recorded for this clonotype. A clone one base away is much larger, so this may be a read error. V is TRBV20-1 and J is TRBJ2-3, with 10 bases matching TRBD2. CDR1 and CDR2 from the germline V gene are DFQATT and SNEGSKA (reference sequence). The CDR3 sequence is 17 residues long. CDR3 sequence: CCARLAGASSRTDTQYF. As DNA, the CDR3 is TGCTGTGCTAGGCTAGCGGGGGCATCATCCCGCACAGATACGCAGTATTTT.

This clonotype was picked up many times. In DNA form, the CDR3 reads TGTGCCAGCAGTTTATATGGGACAGGGGACGAGCAGTACTTC. It yields the protein CASSLYGTGDEQYF. This rearrangement joins TRBV27 to TRBJ2-7, with TRBD1 matching 10 bases. The CDR3 has 14 amino acids. V lost 1 base to trimming and J lost 5 bases; unmatched junction nucleotides: 2. CDR1 is MNHEY and CDR2 is SMNVEV in the germline V gene (reference sequence).

Worth noting for this clonotype: It may be a read error: a sequence one base away is much more abundant. The chain recombines TRBV11-2 with TRBJ2-5, with 7 bases matching TRBD1. The CDR3 has 15 residues. Germline CDR1 is SGHAT and CDR2 is FQNNGV. The CDR3 nucleotides are TGTGCCATCAGCCCCCAGGGGGTGTTCCAAGAGACCCAGTACTTC. Protein product: CAISPQGVFQETQYF.

This clonotype was seen ten or more times. This chain links TRBV4-2 with TRBJ2-7; D gene ambiguous. The V end lost 1 base, the J end lost 3 bases, and 7 bases lay between the germline ends. The germline V gene encodes CDR1 LGHNA and CDR2 YNFKEQ. The CDR3 runs to 13 residues. The CDR3 sequence is CASSQGASYEQYF. DNA of the CDR3: TGTGCCAGCAGCCAAGGAGCGAGCTACGAGCAGTACTTC.

The CDR3 sequence: CASSLSMGSLYGYTF. In DNA, the CDR3 is TGTGCCAGCAGTTTATCGATGGGCAGCCTCTATGGCTACACCTTC. The chain combines TRBV27 with TRBJ1-2, with no clear D. Trimming took 0 bases from V and 4 from J, leaving 12 bases between them. Germline V gene data show CDR1 as MNHEY and CDR2 as SMNVEV (reference sequence). This CDR3 has 15 residues.

This clonotype turned up a few times. CDR3 in DNA: TGTGCCATCAGTGAGGTCGGGCCCGGGGAGCTGTTTTTT. Translating gives CAISEVGPGELFF. The chain carries TRBV10-3 and TRBJ2-2; D call uncertain. This CDR3 has 13 residues. Germline V gives CDR1 ENHRY, CDR2 SYGVKD. The V gene lost 2 bases and the J gene lost 6 bases, with 7 bases spanning the gap.

This clonotype was observed at least ten times. The rearrangement uses TRBV5-1 and TRBJ1-5; D is ambiguous. This CDR3 spans 15 amino acids. Germline values: CDR1 SGHRS, CDR2 YFSETQ. Trimming took off 0 bases at V and 0 bases at J, with 7 bases between the two ends. The CDR3 DNA follows: TGCGCCAGCAGCTTGGCCGGCGATAGCAATCAGCCCCAGCATTTT. Encoded protein: CASSLAGDSNQPQHF.

This clonotype was seen ten or more times. The chain links TRBV4-3 to TRBJ1-5; D gene ambiguous. Germline CDR1 reads LGHNA; CDR2 reads YSLEER. V lost 0 bases, J lost 7 bases, and 16 bases lay in between. This CDR3 comprises 16 residues. The CDR3 DNA follows: TGCGCCAGCAGCCAAGAAAACGGGTTGGGCCCCCAGCCCCAGCATTTT. It specifies CASSQENGLGPQPQHF.

The table lists this clonotype with many counts. The chain has TRBV6-2 or TRBV6-3 and TRBJ2-7, with D maybe TRBD1 (5 bases). CDR3 length: 16 amino acids. The V end was cut by 2 bases, the J end by 2 bases, with 16 bases between. CDR1 and CDR2 (germline): MNHEY, SVGEGT. Here the CDR3 DNA reads TGTGCCAGCAGTTACAGGCTCACGACAGTAGCCTACGAGCAGTACTTC. Translation gives CASSYRLTTVAYEQYF.

In this sample, this clonotype turned up many times. This chain connects TRBV4-1 to TRBJ1-2; D not certain. CDR3 size: 12 residues. Trimming took 1 base from V and 8 from J, leaving 8 bases between them. Germline CDR1 MGHRA, CDR2 YSYEKL. The CDR3 spells CASSQGQEGYTF. In DNA, the CDR3 is TGCGCCAGCAGCCAAGGTCAGGAGGGCTACACCTTC.

This clonotype was observed at least ten times. This chain connects TRBV4-3 to TRBJ1-5; D might be TRBD1 (6 bases). Germline CDR1 and CDR2: LGHNA and YSLEER. The V end lost 5 bases, the J end lost 6 bases, and 14 bases lay between the germline ends. This CDR3 is 14 amino acids long. This chain's CDR3 is CASSAEGGAQPQHF. The CDR3 coding sequence is TGCGCCAGCAGCGCTGAGGGGGGGGCTCAGCCCCAGCATTTT.

This sequence joins TRBV28 and TRBJ1-2; D gene unclear. Trimming cost V 7 bases and J 5 bases, with 17 bases left between them. Germline loops: CDR1 MDHEN, CDR2 SYDVKM. This CDR3 has 14 residues. CDR3 nucleotide sequence: TGTGCCAGCACCTCCCCGGGTAGGTGGTATGGCTACACCTTC. Its protein is CASTSPGRWYGYTF.

This clonotype was recorded many times. V and J are TRBV12-3 or TRBV12-4 and TRBJ2-6; D not resolved. V was clipped by 7 bases and J by 4 bases, with 8 bases between them. The CDR3 is 13 amino acids. Written as DNA, the CDR3 is TGTGCCAGCACAACAGTAGGGGCCAACGTCCTGACTTTC. It yields the protein CASTTVGANVLTF.

The table lists this clonotype with many counts. This sequence joins TRBV18 and TRBJ1-6, with D perhaps TRBD1 (6 bases). This CDR3 contains 15 residues. V was clipped by 3 bases and J by 8 bases, with 14 bases between them. CDR1 is KGHSH and CDR2 is LQKENI in the germline V gene. The CDR3 DNA follows: TGTGCCAGCTCACCTTTGGACAGTCCACATTCACCCCTCCACTTT. Protein sequence: CASSPLDSPHSPLHF.

This clonotype appeared many times. The junction departs from the called germline gene at one end, perhaps through a read error. The rearrangement joins TRBV7-2 to TRBJ2-5, with 11 bases lining up with TRBD2. Germline CDR1 is SGHTA and CDR2 is FQGNSA. The CDR3 loop spans 15 amino acids. CDR3 in amino acids: CASTLAGGPGETQYF. Here the CDR3 DNA reads TGTGCCAGCACCTTAGCGGGGGGGCCTGGGGAGACCCAGTACTTC.

This clonotype has a count of ten or more. The chain employs TRBV7-4 and TRBJ2-1, with a weak D call TRBD1 (6 bases). Germline CDR1 SGHVT, CDR2 SQSDAQ. This CDR3 contains 10 residues. The V end lost 6 bases, the J end lost 13 bases, and 10 bases lay between the germline ends. The CDR3 region is CASRSGQQFF. CDR3 DNA sequence: TGTGCCAGCAGATCGGGACAACAGTTCTTC.

V gene TRBV7-8 combines with J gene TRBJ2-1, with 13 bases fitting TRBD2. This CDR3 comprises 20 residues. The germline gives CDR1 SGHVS, CDR2 FQNEAQ. The V segment lost 5 bases and the J segment 1 base; nucleotides outside the gene matches: 14. The CDR3 nucleotides are TGTGCCAGCAGCCGCCGCCCCGGGACTAGCGGGGCGAAGTCCTACAATGAGCAGTTCTTC. This sequence encodes CASSRRPGTSGAKSYNEQFF.

This clonotype was observed at least ten times. The chain carries TRBV27 and TRBJ2-7; D gene unclear. Germline assignment: CDR1 MNHEY and CDR2 SMNVEV (reference sequence). V lost 8 bases and J 3 bases, leaving 17 bases between the germline ends. The CDR3 runs 14 residues. Here the CDR3 DNA reads TGTGCCAGCCGCGAGTCTAGTTTAATCTACGAGCAGTACTTC. It specifies CASRESSLIYEQYF.

In this sample, this clonotype turned up many times. V usage is TRBV29-1 and J usage is TRBJ1-1, with D possibly matching TRBD1 (6 bases). Trimming removed 7 bases at V and 4 bases at J, with 16 bases between. The germline CDR1 and CDR2 sequences are SQVTM and ANQGSEA. The CDR3 has 13 amino acids. This CDR3 reads CSAPTGSLTEAFF. CDR3 coding DNA: TGCAGCGCCCCGACAGGTTCCCTCACTGAAGCTTTCTTT.